This TCR beta chain originates from a study of blood T cell repertoires in COVID-19 (TCRdb year 2020). Looking at the study overall: Samples covering the acute and convalescent phases of COVID-19 were provided by collaborators in the United States, Italy and Spain. The prospective study material was composed of cDNA or gDNA derived from T cells, B-cell-depleted T cells, or PBMCs. Nearly every sample came with metadata listing a de-identified subject ID, COVID-19 status, age in years and sex. Subjects who had been exposed to COVID-19, were actively infected with it, or had recovered from it provided the deeply sampled blood TCRbeta repertoires that made up the dataset. Samples came from the ongoing ImmuneRACE study (first 160 participants) plus 1,254 subjects from 6 global collaborators. The repertoires were made available in a free public database intended to serve as a resource for research on the immune response to SARS-CoV-2. Where available, HLA class I and class II types were obtained from metadata supplied by the sample provider rather than from assay-based typing.

The collaborating institutions used their own protocols to collect whole blood in K2EDTA tubes. Collaborator samples were shipped for TCRbeta analysis as frozen whole blood, isolated PBMCs, or DNA extracted from either sample type. General study outcomes and caveats: How much clinical and demographic metadata was included differed by source and by participant, and the metadata was provided uncurated.

TCRbeta CDR3 regions were amplified from genomic DNA using the immunoSEQ Assay, a bias-controlled multiplex PCR. In the authors' own workflow: Within the assay, amplification of reference gene primers was used to estimate how many nucleated cells each sample contained. To quantify the absolute abundance of each unique TCRbeta CDR3 rearrangement, sequence reads were collapsed and filtered. Productive Simpson clonality was computed per sample as the square root of Simpson's diversity index over productive rearrangements. The table was pulled from immuneACCESS by TCRdb, which kept in-frame rearrangements only. Such tables lose some clones; where checked, under half of the loss comes from unresolved V genes, and the rest has no known cause. V and J calls and clone size are given by that table; D and trimming were obtained from the DNA. The sample contains about 200,000 clones, about 85% of them found a single time. The ten largest clones add up to 6% to 9.5% of the sample.

From a lookup of the germline V gene, CDR1 and CDR2 are MGHDK and SYGVNS. V and J are truncated by 6 bases and 0 bases respectively, leaving an intervening sequence of 9 bases. Its CDR3 holds 14 amino acids, cysteine through phenylalanine. Left in the record is the CDR3 DNA by itself, 42 bases read in frame from the first base. Worth noting for this clone: Its specific antigen is unknown. No base quality values were provided; no much bigger clone lies one nucleotide off.

Sequenced material: peripheral blood. This chain joins TRBV25-1 to TRBJ2-1; TRBD2 is a possible D gene, resting on 5 matching bases. This TCR was sampled from a woman aged 80 or older with acute or convalescent COVID-19. The CDR3 protein: CASRGAASYNEQFF. The nucleotide sequence is TGTGCCAGCAGAGGAGCGGCCTCCTACAATGAGCAGTTCTTC.